This TCR beta chain was recovered during a study of blood T cell repertoires in COVID-19. Seattle enrolled patients during active infection and tracked them longitudinally. Profiling relied on immunoSEQ multiplex PCR, and the TCRdb table lists in-frame clones only, not all of them. Of around 200,000 clones listed, approximately 88% were seen once; the top ten hold about 7%. Per the germline V gene, CDR1 is SGHNT and CDR2 is YYREEE (reference sequence). Trimming took off 4 bases at V and 2 bases at J, with 16 bases between the two ends. CDR3 length: 15 amino acids. This sequence was found in a middle-aged woman with COVID-19, enrolled during active disease. The V call is TRBV5-4, the J call TRBJ2-7, with a possible D match to TRBD1 (6 bases). Sequencing was performed on peripheral blood. CDR3 residues: CASSVYRVGAYEQYF. DNA for the CDR3: TGTGCCAGCAGCGTCTACAGGGTTGGCGCCTACGAGCAGTACTTC.